One and the same sample provided the 30 T cell receptor beta chains below, sequenced in a study of vaccination and CD4 T cells after COVID-19. The assay that was used to sequence DNA from cultured CD4+ T cells was the Oncomine TCR Beta short-read assay. TCRdb called the PCR reads again in MiXCR, with one record for every CDR3 protein. Found here are 9,400 or so distinct CDR3 sequences, 45% of them singletons; the top ten hold 12%. The treatment denotes: approximately nine-day PBMC culture with coronavirus spike peptide pools or control peptides (ViraFEST assay). These receptors lack a known antigen. Sequenced material: CD4+ T cells from blood, cultured in vitro. Source of these receptors: a human donor who had recovered from COVID-19.

The V call is TRBV18, the J call TRBJ2-1; TRBD2 matches at 9 bases. The V gene end was trimmed by 6 bases and the J gene end by 7 bases; junction bases not matched to a gene: 10. The CDR3 spans 15 residues. Germline values: CDR1 KGHSH, CDR2 LQKENI. CDR3: CASSLTGLAENEQFF. In DNA, the CDR3 is TGTGCCAGCTCCCTAACGGGACTAGCCGAGAATGAGCAGTTCTTC. The complete variable domain, with remaining parts taken from reference TRBV18 and TRBJ2-1, reads NAGVMQNPRHLVRRRGQEARLRCSPMKGHSHVYWYRQLPEEGLKFMVYLQKENIIDESGMPKERFSAEFPKEGPSILRIQQVVRGDSAAYFCASSLTGLAENEQFFGPGTRLTVL.

The rearrangement joins TRBV4-1 to TRBJ2-3, with 10 bases matching TRBD1. The CDR3 spans 16 residues. CDR1 and CDR2 from the germline V gene are MGHRA and YSYEKL. Unmatched junction bases numbered 6, after V lost 1 base and J lost 5 bases. CDR3 nucleotide sequence: TGCGCCAGCAGCCAAGGACAGGGGGCCTTGGGAGATACGCAGTATTTT. Its translation is CASSQGQGALGDTQYF.

This clonotype was picked up a small number of times. The chain couples TRBV27 to TRBJ2-7, with D perhaps assigned TRBD1 or TRBD2 (6 bases each). The CDR3 totals 15 residues. V was trimmed by 2 bases and J by 2 bases, leaving 13 bases between them. Germline assignment: CDR1 MNHEY and CDR2 SMNVEV (reference sequence). CDR3 residues: CASSLEAGGPYEQYF. The CDR3 DNA follows: TGTGCCAGCAGTTTAGAGGCCGGGGGCCCCTACGAGCAGTACTTC.

CDR3 coding DNA: TGTGCCAGCAGTCATCCGAGCGGGGGGCTATCCTACGAGCAGTACTTC. Protein product: CASSHPSGGLSYEQYF. This chain joins TRBV6-2 or TRBV6-3 and TRBJ2-7, with TRBD2 matching 9 bases. Germline V gene data show CDR1 as MNHEY and CDR2 as SVGEGT. CDR3 size: 16 residues. Losses at the gene ends were 5 bases for V and 1 base for J; bases not matched to a gene: 9.

The chain is built from TRBV14 and TRBJ2-7; 10 bases fit TRBD2. V trimming: 3 bases; J trimming: 5 bases; junction bases outside the gene matches: 16. Per the germline V gene, CDR1 is SGHDN and CDR2 is FVKESK. The CDR3 sequence is 18 residues long. CDR3 loop: CASSQGPSGRAFYDEQYF. For the CDR3, the DNA is TGTGCCAGCAGCCAGGGCCCAAGCGGGAGGGCCTTTTACGACGAGCAGTACTTC. The full variable domain, with the rest looked up from reference TRBV14 and TRBJ2-7, is EAGVTQFPSHSVIEKGQTVTLRCDPISGHDNLYWYRRVMGKEIKFLLHFVKESKQDESGMPNNRFLAERTGGTYSTLKVQPAELEDSGVYFCASSQGPSGRAFYDEQYFGPGTRLTVT.

The table lists this clonotype with a few counts. The V call is TRBV19, the J call TRBJ1-1; 8 bases agree with TRBD1. The CDR3 has 12 residues. In germline, CDR1 is LNHDA, CDR2 SQIVND (reference sequence). V dropped 5 bases and J dropped 8; count of bases not matched to a gene: 4. The CDR3 sequence: CASSPRQGEAFF. In DNA, the CDR3 is TGTGCCAGTAGTCCGCGACAGGGGGAAGCTTTCTTT.

This clonotype occurred a few times. The chain links TRBV6-5 to TRBJ1-6, with D maybe TRBD1 (5 bases). V lost 2 bases, J lost 7 bases, and 12 bases lay in between. Germline values: CDR1 MNHEY, CDR2 SVGAGI. This CDR3 spans 15 amino acids. The CDR3, as DNA: TGTGCCAGCAGTTACGGGCAGGGTCGCAATTCACCCCTCCACTTT. This codes for CASSYGQGRNSPLHF.

CDR3 nucleotide sequence: TGCAGTGCTAGAACAGGGGGAAGGGGGAACACTGAAGCTTTCTTT. Its translation is CSARTGGRGNTEAFF. The J gene is TRBJ1-1, the V gene TRBV20-1, with TRBD1 matching over 8 bases. Germline V lookup: CDR1 DFQATT, CDR2 SNEGSKA (reference sequence). The V gene end was trimmed by 2 bases and the J gene end by 1 base; junction bases not matched to a gene: 6. CDR3 size: 15 residues.

This chain uses TRBV7-8 with TRBJ1-1; D call uncertain. Germline loops: CDR1 SGHVS, CDR2 FQNEAQ. The CDR3 length is 12 residues. The ends were cut back, 1 base at V and 11 bases at J, with 11 bases in the middle. In nucleotides, the CDR3 is TGTGCCAGCAGCTTAGTGTCCGAGGGCGCTTTCTTT. Protein: CASSLVSEGAFF. The variable domain in full, with the rest retrieved from reference TRBV7-8 and TRBJ1-1, is GAGVSQSPRYKVAKRGQDVALRCDPISGHVSLFWYQQALGQGPEFLTYFQNEAQLDKSGLPSDRFFAERPEGSVSTLKIQRTQQEDSAVYLCASSLVSEGAFFGQGTRLTVV.

CDR3 sequence: CASSGDSLWGYTF. The CDR3 coding sequence is TGTGCCAGCAGTGGTGACAGTCTATGGGGCTACACCTTC. The chain employs TRBV6-1 and TRBJ1-2; TRBD1 is a possible D gene (5 bases). Trimming left V 4 bases short and J 8 bases short, with 14 bases between. CDR3 length equals 13 residues. From germline, CDR1 is MNHNS and CDR2 SASEGT.

This clonotype was seen more than once but under ten times. J is TRBJ2-2 and V is TRBV6-1; TRBD1 might be the D (6 bases). The germline CDR1 and CDR2 sequences are MNHNS and SASEGT. V was clipped by 6 bases and J by 6 bases, with 14 bases between them. CDR3 length: 14 amino acids. CDR3 sequence reads: CASRLTSGAGELFF. The CDR3 region has the DNA TGTGCCAGCAGGCTTACCTCAGGGGCCGGGGAGCTGTTTTTT.

The chain has TRBV27 and TRBJ2-1; 7 nucleotides agree with TRBD2. Germline CDR1 is MNHEY and CDR2 is SMNVEV (reference sequence). The CDR3 is made up of 16 amino acids. V was pared by 2 bases and J by 6 bases, with 10 bases of the junction left unmatched. The CDR3 loop is CASSLLSRGSLNEQFF. The DNA of the CDR3 is TGTGCCAGCAGTTTACTGTCTCGCGGGAGCCTCAATGAGCAGTTCTTC.

In its sample, this clonotype was seen once. The V and J genes are TRBV6-2 or TRBV6-3 and TRBJ1-3; D uncertain. The CDR3 is 15 amino acids. The germline gives CDR1 MNHEY, CDR2 SVGEGT. V was cut by 5 bases and J by 0 bases, with 11 bases left in between. The CDR3 sequence: CASSEDRASGNTIYF. The CDR3 coding sequence is TGTGCCAGCAGTGAGGACCGAGCCTCTGGAAACACCATATATTTT.

V and J are TRBV12-3 or TRBV12-4 and TRBJ1-2, with a possible D match to TRBD1 (6 bases). V shed 5 bases and J shed 4 bases, with 11 bases lying between them. This CDR3 spans 13 amino acids. CDR3: CASSIFRGYGYTF. Here the CDR3 DNA reads TGTGCCAGCAGTATTTTCAGGGGCTATGGCTACACCTTC.

This chain joins TRBV7-2 and TRBJ2-5; the D is unclear. CDR1 and CDR2 (germline): SGHTA, FQGNSA. Trimming shortened V by 4 bases and J by 3 bases, and 12 bases separated the two germline ends. The CDR3 covers 14 residues. CDR3 loop: CASSSAVFKETQYF. The CDR3 nucleotides read TGTGCCAGCAGCTCCGCGGTCTTTAAAGAGACCCAGTACTTC.

V usage is TRBV18 and J usage is TRBJ1-1; 9 bases map to TRBD1. Germline values: CDR1 KGHSH, CDR2 LQKENI. The CDR3 loop spans 15 amino acids. V shed 5 bases, J shed 2 bases, and the junction held 6 bases outside the gene matches. The CDR3 nucleotides read TGTGCCAGCTCAACAGGGGGCGCAGGAAACACTGAAGCTTTCTTT. Protein sequence: CASSTGGAGNTEAFF.

The chain joins TRBV14 to TRBJ2-2, with 12 nucleotides matching TRBD2. CDR1 and CDR2 (germline): SGHDN, FVKESK. The J segment lost 5 bases and the V segment lost 2 bases, leaving 0 bases of the junction unmatched. The CDR3 totals 15 residues. This CDR3 reads CASSQLAGGTGELFF. The CDR3 DNA follows: TGTGCCAGCAGCCAACTAGCGGGAGGGACCGGGGAGCTGTTTTTT.

Regarding this clonotype: At one end the junction does not follow the germline gene, possibly because of a read error. V usage is TRBV10-2 and J usage is TRBJ2-7; 8 bases line up with TRBD1. The V gene's germline CDR1 is WSHSY and CDR2 SAAADI. The CDR3 is 13 residues long. The CDR3, as DNA: TGCGCCAGCAGTCAGTCAGGGACAGGTGAGCAGTACTTC. Translating gives CASSQSGTGEQYF.

This clonotype has only a few counts. V is TRBV7-8 and J is TRBJ2-3; D might be TRBD1 (5 bases). The germline gives CDR1 SGHVS, CDR2 FQNEAQ. CDR3 size: 14 residues. V lost 5 bases to trimming and J lost 3 bases, with 12 bases between them. CDR3 sequence (DNA): TGTGCCAGCAGCCCTAGAAGGACAACAGATACGCAGTATTTT. The encoded protein is CASSPRRTTDTQYF.

V usage is TRBV20-1 and J usage is TRBJ1-2, with D possibly matching TRBD1 (6 bases). Trimming took off 5 bases at V and 8 bases at J, with 15 bases between the two ends. This CDR3 spans 12 amino acids. The germline gives CDR1 DFQATT, CDR2 SNEGSKA (reference sequence). CDR3 DNA sequence: TGCAGTGCTCCGGACAGCATTGGGGGCTACACCTTC. Translated: CSAPDSIGGYTF.

The V gene is TRBV7-9, the J gene TRBJ2-1; D not certain. Germline V CDR1 and CDR2: SEHNR, FQNEAQ (reference sequence). Deletions cut 5 bases from V and 5 bases from J, with 4 bases between. The CDR3 spans 11 residues. In DNA, the CDR3 is TGTGCCAGCAGCAAACACAATGAGCAGTTCTTC. Translating it yields CASSKHNEQFF.

This rearrangement joins TRBV25-1 to TRBJ2-7; tentatively, D is TRBD1 or TRBD2 (5 bases each). The CDR3 is made up of 14 amino acids. V lost 5 bases to trimming and J lost 6 bases, with 17 bases between them. Looked up from germline, CDR1 is MGHDK and CDR2 is SYGVNS. The CDR3: CASSQAVGAREQYF. The CDR3 DNA reads TGTGCCAGCAGTCAAGCGGTCGGGGCCCGCGAGCAGTACTTC.

This chain joins TRBV6-2 or TRBV6-3 and TRBJ2-1; D possibly corresponds to TRBD2 (7 bases). The CDR3 runs 16 residues. Germline V gene lookup returns CDR1 MNHEY and CDR2 SVGEGT. Trimming took 5 bases from V and 2 from J, leaving 16 bases between them. The CDR3 DNA reads TGTGCCAGCAGTGGGCAAGGGGGAGGGCCCTACAATGAGCAGTTCTTC. Translated: CASSGQGGGPYNEQFF.

The rearrangement joins TRBV7-2 to TRBJ1-2, with D tentatively TRBD1 (5 bases). The germline CDR1 and CDR2 sequences are SGHTA and FQGNSA. Trimming left V 3 bases short and J 5 bases short, with 16 bases between. The CDR3 is 15 residues long. Here the CDR3 reads CASSLRPDQGYGYTF. The CDR3 bases are TGTGCCAGCAGCTTGAGGCCGGACCAGGGATATGGCTACACCTTC.

The chain carries TRBV28 and TRBJ1-2; D might be TRBD1 (5 bases). The CDR3 totals 13 residues. Germline assignment: CDR1 MDHEN and CDR2 SYDVKM. V was trimmed by 7 bases and J by 8 bases, leaving 17 bases between them. CDR3 coding DNA: TGTGCCAGCAAGACCAGGGTGTCCCAGGGCTACACCTTC. Its translation is CASKTRVSQGYTF.

The chain recombines TRBV19 with TRBJ1-6; possible D gene TRBD1, 5 bases. CDR3 length equals 18 residues. The germline CDR1 and CDR2 sequences are LNHDA and SQIVND (reference sequence). Trimming pared 3 bases from V and 6 bases from J, leaving 21 bases between. The CDR3 nucleotides are TGTGCCAGTAGTATCACGGGGCGGACTTTGGGAGTTAATTCACCCCTCCACTTT. Residues: CASSITGRTLGVNSPLHF.

This clonotype has just a few counts. The V gene is TRBV6-1, the J gene TRBJ2-1; a possible D gene is TRBD1 (5 bases). Germline V gene lookup returns CDR1 MNHNS and CDR2 SASEGT. The length of the CDR3 is 14 residues. V lost 6 bases to trimming and J lost 1 base, with 10 bases between them. This CDR3 is CASRGLGSYNEQFF. The CDR3 DNA follows: TGTGCCAGCAGGGGGCTTGGGTCCTACAATGAGCAGTTCTTC.

The CDR3 DNA reads as TGTGCCAGCAGCGTAGGCGGAGGGGGGGCAGAAGCTTTCTTT. Its translation: CASSVGGGGAEAFF. This sequence joins TRBV9 and TRBJ1-1, with D tentatively TRBD1 (6 bases). Germline assignment: CDR1 SGDLS and CDR2 YYNGEE. With 0 bases removed from V and 8 bases from J, the gap between germline ends came to 14 bases. The CDR3 is 14 amino acids.

In DNA, the CDR3 is TGTGCCAGCAGCTTAGCGCTACAGGGCGCTGAAGCTTTCTTT. The encoded protein is CASSLALQGAEAFF. The V gene is TRBV7-2, the J gene TRBJ1-1; tentatively, D is TRBD1 (6 bases). Germline CDR1 reads SGHTA; CDR2 reads FQGNSA. The CDR3 covers 14 residues. V lost 0 bases, J lost 6 bases, and 11 bases lay in between. The full variable domain, its missing parts supplied by reference TRBV7-2 and TRBJ1-1, is GAGVSQSPSNKVTEKGKDVELRCDPISGHTALYWYRQSLGQGLEFLIYFQGNSAPDKSGLPSDRFSAERTGGSVSTLTIQRTQQEDSAVYLCASSLALQGAEAFFGQGTRLTVV.

The V call is TRBV12-3 or TRBV12-4, the J call TRBJ2-7; tentative D call: TRBD2 (5 bases). Trimming took off 6 bases at V and 4 bases at J, with 10 bases between the two ends. This CDR3 comprises 12 residues. CDR3 bases: TGTGCCAGCAGACTCGAGGGTTACGAGCAGTACTTC. Translating gives CASRLEGYEQYF.